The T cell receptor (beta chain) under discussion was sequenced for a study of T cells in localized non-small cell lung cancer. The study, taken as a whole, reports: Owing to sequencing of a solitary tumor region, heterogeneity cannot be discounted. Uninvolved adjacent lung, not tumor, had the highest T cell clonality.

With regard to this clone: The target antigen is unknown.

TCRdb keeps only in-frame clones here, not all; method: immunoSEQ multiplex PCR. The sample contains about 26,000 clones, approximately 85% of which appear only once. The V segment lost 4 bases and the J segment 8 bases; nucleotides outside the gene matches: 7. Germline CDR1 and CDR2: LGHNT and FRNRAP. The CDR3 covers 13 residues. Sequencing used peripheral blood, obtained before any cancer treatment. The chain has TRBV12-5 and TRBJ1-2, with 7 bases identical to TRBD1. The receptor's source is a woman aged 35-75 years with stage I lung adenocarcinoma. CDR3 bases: TGTGCTAGTGGTTGGGACAGCTCCTCGGGCTACACCTTC. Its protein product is CASGWDSSSGYTF.